This entry lists 14 T cell receptor beta chains sequenced from one sample in a study of regulatory T cells in long-lasting Graves disease. The sample's time point: persistent/refractory GD, antithyroid drugs over 5 years with positive TRAb. Researchers made the TCR library from RNA that was extracted from PBMCs. CDR3 regions were amplified by Arm-PCR using iRepertoire HTBI primers to build TCR beta libraries. TCRdb reanalysed the multiplex PCR reads using MiXCR and keeps one entry per CDR3 protein. This sample has about 460,000 distinct CDR3 sequences, with around a fifth found just once. Here the sequenced sample was peripheral blood mononuclear cells (PBMCs), taken when the disease was refractory, from a patient treated with antithyroid drugs. The receptors come from a female donor with Graves disease.

As concerns this clonotype: This clone may be a read error of a much larger clone one base away. The chain joins TRBV7-2 to TRBJ2-4; 9 bases are shared with TRBD2. The V gene's germline CDR1 is SGHTA and CDR2 FQGNSA. The CDR3 extends over 17 amino acids. The CDR3 reads CASSSGLAGLAKNIRYF. In nucleotides, the CDR3 is TGTGCCAGCAGCTCAGGCCTAGCGGGGCTAGCCAAAAACATTCGGTACTTC.

In its sample, this clonotype was seen a few times. CDR3 nucleotides: TGTGCCAGTAGCGCGCTGGGACTAGCGGGAGGTTCCGATGAGCAGTTCTTC. It encodes CASSALGLAGGSDEQFF. The chain carries TRBV19 and TRBJ2-1, with 15 positions matching TRBD2. CDR3 length: 17 amino acids. The germline V gene has CDR1 LNHDA and CDR2 SQIVND (reference sequence). J lost 8 bases, V lost 6 bases, and 11 bases had no gene match.

At least ten counts were recorded for this clonotype. V is TRBV15 and J is TRBJ1-1; the match to TRBD1 covers 8 bases. Germline assignment: CDR1 LNHNV and CDR2 YYDKDF (reference sequence). The CDR3 runs 14 residues. J gave up 1 base and V 4 bases, and 2 bases lay outside the gene matches. The CDR3 DNA sequence: TGTGCCACCAGCACCGGACAGGGGAACACTGAAGCTTTCTTT. Translating gives CATSTGQGNTEAFF.

As concerns this clonotype: This could be a read error, since a much larger clone is one nucleotide away. The conserved final phenylalanine or tryptophan is absent from the CDR3, which likely points to a read error. V usage is TRBV30 and J usage is TRBJ1-6, with no clear D. Germline CDR1 is GTSNPN and CDR2 is SVGIG (reference sequence). Between the trimmed V and J ends, which lost 4 bases and 8 bases, there was a span of 6 bases. This CDR3 is 11 amino acids long. CDR3 sequence (DNA): TGTGCCTGGACCGGTGATTCACCCCTCCACCTT. Translating it yields CAWTGDSPLHL.

The sample holds one count of this clonotype. This may be a read error, as it is one base from a much larger clone. The rearrangement links TRBV7-2 to TRBJ1-2; D uncertain. The CDR3 has 19 residues. Looked up from germline, CDR1 is SGHTA and CDR2 is FQGNSA. In DNA form, the CDR3 reads TGTGCCAACAGCCTCAATGGCGGTTCCAGGAAGACAAGAAACTATGGCTACACCTTC. Protein sequence: CANSLNGGSRKTRNYGYTF.

The chain combines TRBV10-2 with TRBJ1-1; 9 bases line up with TRBD1. The germline V gene has CDR1 WSHSY and CDR2 SAAADI. V shed 6 bases, J shed 6 bases, and the junction held 5 bases outside the gene matches. This CDR3 spans 13 amino acids. In nucleotides, the CDR3 is TGCGCCAGCAGGGACAGGGGAATTTCTGAAGCTTTCTTT. Amino acid sequence: CASRDRGISEAFF.

Concerning this clonotype: Its ends do not fully match the called genes, so a read error is possible. This chain's CDR3 is CASSQEGWFSEAQYF. CDR3 nucleotides: TGTGCCAGCAGCCAAGAGGGGTGGTTTTCAGAGGCCCAGTACTTC. The chain has TRBV7-2 and TRBJ2-5; D assignment may be TRBD1 or TRBD2 (5 bases each). The CDR3 covers 15 residues. From germline, CDR1 is SGHTA and CDR2 FQGNSA.

This clonotype was seen only a few times. The J gene is TRBJ2-7, the V gene TRBV9; TRBD2 agrees at 10 bases. Per germline, CDR1 SGDLS and CDR2 YYNGEE. The CDR3 runs 15 residues. After removal of 4 bases from V and 2 bases from J, the junction contained 6 bases not matched to a gene. The CDR3 DNA follows: TGTGCCAGCAGCCCGGGGACTAGCGTAACCTACGAGCAGTACTTC. Protein sequence: CASSPGTSVTYEQYF.

The sample holds many counts of this clonotype. J is TRBJ1-2 and V is TRBV6-1; the D gene is possibly TRBD1 (5 bases). Per germline, CDR1 MNHNS and CDR2 SASEGT. Deletions cut 7 bases from V and 7 bases from J, with 19 bases between. The CDR3 runs to 14 residues. The CDR3 loop is CASTPTHGAAGYTF. The CDR3 coding sequence is TGTGCCAGCACCCCAACCCATGGGGCGGCTGGCTACACCTTC.

This rearrangement joins TRBV5-1 to TRBJ1-1; 7 bases match TRBD1. CDR1 and CDR2 (germline): SGHRS, YFSETQ. Trimming at V came to 2 bases and at J to 5 bases, leaving 3 bases not matched to a gene. The CDR3 covers 13 residues. In nucleotides, the CDR3 is TGCGCCAGCAGCTTACCACAGGGGACTGAAGCTTTCTTT. This gives the protein CASSLPQGTEAFF.

V gene TRBV10-3 combines with J gene TRBJ2-1, with 8 bases that match TRBD1. The V gene end was trimmed by 6 bases and the J gene end by 5 bases; junction bases not matched to a gene: 3. CDR1 and CDR2 from the germline V gene are ENHRY and SYGVKD. The CDR3 has 13 residues. The CDR3 spells CAIRDRDDNEQFF. CDR3 DNA sequence: TGTGCCATCAGGGACAGGGACGACAATGAGCAGTTCTTC.

The chain has TRBV6-2 or TRBV6-3 and TRBJ2-7; 9 positions agree with TRBD1. Germline V gene sequence: CDR1 MNHEY, CDR2 SVGEGT. The CDR3 extends over 15 amino acids. V was clipped by 6 bases and J by 7 bases; unmatched bases: 13. The chain's CDR3 is CASSSPGQGISEQYF. DNA of the CDR3: TGTGCCAGCAGCTCTCCGGGACAGGGTATATCGGAGCAGTACTTC.

This clonotype was seen just once. A read error is possible here, since a much larger clone lies one base away. The chain employs TRBV29-1 and TRBJ2-2; possibly TRBD2 for D (5 bases). The CDR3 has 12 residues. Germline CDR1 and CDR2: SQVTM and ANQGSEA. The DNA for the CDR3 is TGCAGCGTTGGTGGGAACACCGGGGAGCTGCTTTTT. This translates into CSVGGNTGELLF.

This clonotype has a handful of counts. The rearrangement links TRBV10-3 to TRBJ1-3; TRBD1 might be the D (5 bases). The CDR3 sequence is 16 residues long. V shed 3 bases and J shed 3 bases, with 15 bases lying between them. The germline gives CDR1 ENHRY, CDR2 SYGVKD. The CDR3 here is CAISDLTAKGGNTIYF. For the CDR3, the DNA is TGTGCCATCAGTGACCTGACAGCGAAAGGTGGAAACACCATATATTTT.